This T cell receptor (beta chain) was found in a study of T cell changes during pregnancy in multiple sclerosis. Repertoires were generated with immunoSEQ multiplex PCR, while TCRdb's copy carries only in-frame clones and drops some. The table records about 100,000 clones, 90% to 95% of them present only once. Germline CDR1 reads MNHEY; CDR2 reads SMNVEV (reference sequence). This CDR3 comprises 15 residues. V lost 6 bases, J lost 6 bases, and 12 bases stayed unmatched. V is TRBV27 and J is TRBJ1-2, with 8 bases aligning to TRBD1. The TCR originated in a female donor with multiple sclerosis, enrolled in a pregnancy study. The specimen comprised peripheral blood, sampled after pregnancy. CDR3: CASRPTIDRGDGYTF. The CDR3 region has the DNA TGTGCCAGCAGGCCGACTATTGACAGGGGTGATGGCTACACCTTC.